This entry lists 10 T cell receptor beta chains sequenced from one sample in a study of T cell responses to AZD1222 COVID-19 vaccine. TCRdb keeps only in-frame clones here, not all; method: immunoSEQ multiplex PCR. The table lists about 190,000 clones, more than 80% of them singletons, with about 6.9% in the top ten. Source: peripheral blood, taken on day 0 of AZD1222 vaccination. These TCRs come from an adult in good health.

Remarks on this clone: The junction does not match germline at one end; this may be a read error. This sequence joins TRBV5-6 and TRBJ2-1, with TRBD2 as a possible D gene (6 bases). There are 12 residues in the CDR3. The germline gives CDR1 SGHDT, CDR2 YYEEEE. CDR3 amino acids: CASSQDYHEQFF. The CDR3 nucleotides read TGTGCCAGCAGTCAGGACTACCATGAGCAGTTCTTC.

The chain employs TRBV11-3 and TRBJ2-7; D is uncertain. The CDR3 totals 15 residues. Germline V lookup: CDR1 SGHNT, CDR2 YENEEA. V was clipped by 0 bases and J by 5 bases, with 14 bases between them. The chain's CDR3 is CASSLDEARWDEQYF. The CDR3 nucleotides read TGTGCCAGCAGCTTAGACGAGGCAAGATGGGACGAGCAGTACTTC.

A few counts support this clone. The V and J genes are TRBV28 and TRBJ1-5, with 9 positions matching TRBD1. Trimming took 3 bases from V and 2 from J; bases not matched to a gene: 2. CDR3 length: 15 residues. The germline CDR1 and CDR2 sequences are MDHEN and SYDVKM. Written as DNA, the CDR3 is TGTGCCAGCAGTTTTAGGGACAGGGGCAATCAGCCCCAGCATTTT. Amino acids: CASSFRDRGNQPQHF.

The chain joins TRBV6-5 to TRBJ2-1, with 8 bases aligning to TRBD2. Germline-derived CDR1 and CDR2 are MNHEY and SVGAGI. The CDR3 is made up of 15 amino acids. The V and J ends lost 7 bases and 5 bases, in that order; junction bases with no gene match: 10. CDR3 sequence reads: CASIERGGRDNEQFF. The CDR3 DNA sequence: TGTGCCAGCATCGAACGGGGGGGCCGGGACAATGAGCAGTTCTTC.

This chain connects TRBV27 to TRBJ2-5, with D unclear. V gave up 5 bases and J gave up 2 bases, with 9 bases separating them. The CDR3 has 13 residues. Germline V gene data show CDR1 as MNHEY and CDR2 as SMNVEV (reference sequence). CDR3: CASSNGVQETQYF. The CDR3 coding sequence is TGTGCCAGCAGTAACGGCGTTCAAGAGACCCAGTACTTC.

The rearrangement joins TRBV6-6 to TRBJ1-2, with D perhaps TRBD1 (5 bases). The CDR3 length is 16 residues. CDR1 MNHNY and CDR2 SVGAGI come from the germline V gene (reference sequence). The V gene lost 0 bases and the J gene lost 0 bases, with 11 bases spanning the gap. The CDR3 nucleotides are TGTGCCAGCAGTTACTCGGGACGCAGTCCTAACTATGGCTACACCTTC. This sequence encodes CASSYSGRSPNYGYTF.

The V gene is TRBV5-6, the J gene TRBJ1-3; 8 nucleotides match TRBD1. V trimming: 2 bases; J trimming: 3 bases; junction bases outside the gene matches: 4. This CDR3 is built from 15 residues. Germline CDR1 SGHDT, CDR2 YYEEEE. The CDR3 spells CASSLGQGVGNTIYF. The CDR3 DNA reads as TGTGCCAGCAGCTTAGGACAGGGTGTTGGAAACACCATATATTTT.

This chain connects TRBV4-1 to TRBJ1-2, with 7 bases lining up with TRBD1. This CDR3 has 14 residues. Germline lookup yields CDR1 MGHRA and CDR2 YSYEKL. V lost 3 bases to trimming and J lost 8 bases; unmatched junction nucleotides: 9. Here the CDR3 reads CASSQTSDRDGYTF. The CDR3 DNA reads as TGCGCCAGCAGCCAGACGAGTGACAGGGACGGCTACACCTTC.

This chain uses TRBV12-3 or TRBV12-4 with TRBJ2-3; D may correspond to TRBD1 or TRBD2 (6 bases each). The CDR3 length is 13 residues. V dropped 3 bases and J dropped 5 bases, with 9 bases sitting between them. The CDR3 is CASSLGGRDTQYF. The CDR3 nucleotides are TGTGCCAGCAGTTTGGGGGGCCGAGATACGCAGTATTTT.

V is TRBV24-1 and J is TRBJ2-7; TRBD2 agrees at 9 bases. Trimming at V came to 9 bases and at J to 5 bases, leaving 7 bases not matched to a gene. This CDR3 contains 13 residues. Germline V gene data show CDR1 as KGHDR and CDR2 as SFDVKD. CDR3 nucleotides: TGTGCCACCCGGTCTAGCGGGGATAACGAGCAGTACTTC. Its translation is CATRSSGDNEQYF.